This T cell receptor beta chain was sequenced in a study of cytomegalovirus exposure and HLA in healthy donors. Study-wide points: Sequencing likely produced, as an artifact, a cluster of highly shared sequence variants. Another analysis was done later, and it associated 16,951 TCR beta sequences with HLA alleles at 0.05 false discovery rate.

Vbeta (60) and Jbeta (13) primers were used in the PCR. Using immunoSEQ multiplex PCR, the repertoire was profiled, and TCRdb retains in-frame clones only, with some absent. The specimen's table records 65,000 to 90,000 clones. Those who donated were healthy bone marrow donors. The CDR3 loop spans 12 amino acids. V was cut by 6 bases and J by 6 bases, with 9 bases left in between. CDR1 is SGHAT and CDR2 is FQNNGV in the germline V gene. Concerning this clone: Its antigen remains unidentified.

The sequence was obtained from a female donor in good health and CMV-seropositive. The rearrangement links TRBV11-2 to TRBJ2-1; a possible D gene is TRBD1 (6 bases). The source material was PBMCs. CDR3 DNA sequence: TGTGCCAGCAGGGACAGTTCCAATGAGCAGTTCTTC. Protein product: CASRDSSNEQFF.